The sequence of this TCR beta chain was determined in a study of blood T cells in healthy people across ages. This CDR3 has 16 residues. The V gene's germline CDR1 is KGHSH and CDR2 LQKENI. J was trimmed by 7 bases and V by 6 bases; bases with no gene match: 12. Through a sample-barcoded 5' primer and a J-beta primer mix, a second PCR was run for roughly 6 to 12 cycles. TCRdb processed the 5' RACE reads anew with MiXCR; each CDR3 protein has one entry. Found here are approximately 1.5 million distinct CDR3 sequences, roughly 43% of them singletons; the top ten hold 4%. The sequenced sample was blood. The TCR was taken from a woman in her late teens or twenties in good health. The rearrangement uses TRBV18 and TRBJ2-1; 10 bases are shared with TRBD2. CDR3 DNA sequence: TGTGCCAGCTCCTCCTCTAGCGGGAGCCTCCTAAATGAGCAGTTCTTC. Protein product: CASSSSSGSLLNEQFF.